This T cell receptor (beta chain) derives from a study of blood T cell repertoires in COVID-19. Between the trimmed V and J ends, which lost 6 bases and 8 bases, there was a span of 16 bases. Germline V gives CDR1 MNHEY, CDR2 SVGAGI. The CDR3 runs to 14 residues. TCRdb's table, derived via immunoSEQ multiplex PCR, lists solely in-frame clones and lacks some. Of 270,000 or so clones listed, less than 90% are singletons. Sequencing input: peripheral blood. The chain carries TRBV6-5 and TRBJ1-4; perhaps TRBD1 as D (5 bases). The sequence was collected from a human donor in a cohort sampled during active COVID-19. The CDR3 sequence is CASRSGQRGEKLFF. The CDR3 DNA sequence: TGTGCCAGCAGGTCGGGGCAGCGGGGAGAAAAACTGTTTTTT.